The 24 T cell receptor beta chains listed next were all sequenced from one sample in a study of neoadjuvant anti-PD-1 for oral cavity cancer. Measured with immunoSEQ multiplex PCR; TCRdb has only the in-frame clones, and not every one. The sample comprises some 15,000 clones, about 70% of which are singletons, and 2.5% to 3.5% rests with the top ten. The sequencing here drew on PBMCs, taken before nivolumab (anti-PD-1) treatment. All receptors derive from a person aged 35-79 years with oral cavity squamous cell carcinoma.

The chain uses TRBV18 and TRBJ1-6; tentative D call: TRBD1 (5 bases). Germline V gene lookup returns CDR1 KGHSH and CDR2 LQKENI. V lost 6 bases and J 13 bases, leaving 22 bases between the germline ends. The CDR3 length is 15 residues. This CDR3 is CASSRDGTGNGPLHF. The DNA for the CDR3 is TGTGCCAGCTCCCGAGATGGGACGGGGAATGGGCCCCTCCACTTT. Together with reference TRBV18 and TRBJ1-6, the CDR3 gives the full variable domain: NAGVMQNPRHLVRRRGQEARLRCSPMKGHSHVYWYRQLPEEGLKFMVYLQKENIIDESGMPKERFSAEFPKEGPSILRIQQVVRGDSAAYFCASSRDGTGNGPLHFGNGTRLTVT.

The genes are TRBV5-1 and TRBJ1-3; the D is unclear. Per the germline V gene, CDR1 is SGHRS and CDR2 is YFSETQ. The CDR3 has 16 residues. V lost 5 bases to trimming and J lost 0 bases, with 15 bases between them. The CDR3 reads CASSPDRAGSGNTIYF. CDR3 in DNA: TGCGCCAGCAGTCCAGACCGGGCGGGCTCTGGAAACACCATATATTTT.

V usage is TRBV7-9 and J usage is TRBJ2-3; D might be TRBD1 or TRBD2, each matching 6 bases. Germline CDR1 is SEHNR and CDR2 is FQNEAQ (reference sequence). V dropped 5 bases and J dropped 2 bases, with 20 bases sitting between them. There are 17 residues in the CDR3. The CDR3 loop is CASSPGGWGRLTDTQYF. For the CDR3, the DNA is TGTGCCAGCAGCCCCGGGGGCTGGGGCCGTCTCACAGATACGCAGTATTTT.

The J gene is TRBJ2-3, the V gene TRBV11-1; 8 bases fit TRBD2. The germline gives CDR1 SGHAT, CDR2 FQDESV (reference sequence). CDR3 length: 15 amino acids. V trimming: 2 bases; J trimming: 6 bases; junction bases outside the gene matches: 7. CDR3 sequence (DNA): TGTGCCAGCAGCTTACAGGCGGGAGGCCGGGATACGCAGTATTTT. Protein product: CASSLQAGGRDTQYF.

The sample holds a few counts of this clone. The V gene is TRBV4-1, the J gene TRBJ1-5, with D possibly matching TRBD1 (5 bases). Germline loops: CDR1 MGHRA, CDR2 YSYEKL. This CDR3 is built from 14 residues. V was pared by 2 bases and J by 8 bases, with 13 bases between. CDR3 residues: CASSQLDTGEPQHF. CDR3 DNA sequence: TGCGCCAGCAGCCAACTGGACACGGGTGAGCCCCAGCATTTT.

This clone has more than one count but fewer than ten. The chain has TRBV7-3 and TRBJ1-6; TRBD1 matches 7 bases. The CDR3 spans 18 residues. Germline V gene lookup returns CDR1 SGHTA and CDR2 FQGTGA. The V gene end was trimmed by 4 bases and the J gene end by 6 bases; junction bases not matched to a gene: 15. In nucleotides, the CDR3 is TGTGCCAGCAGCTCGACCGGACAGGCGCCTTTCCTTAATTCACCCCTCCACTTT. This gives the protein CASSSTGQAPFLNSPLHF. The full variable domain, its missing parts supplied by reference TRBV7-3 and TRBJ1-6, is GAGVSQTPSNKVTEKGKYVELRCDPISGHTALYWYRQSLGQGPEFLIYFQGTGAADDSGLPNDRFFAVRPEGSVSTLKIQRTERGDSAVYLCASSSTGQAPFLNSPLHFGNGTRLTVT.

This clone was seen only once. The CDR3 loop is CASSLHRVGNTEAFF. CDR3 coding DNA: TGTGCCAGCAGCCTCCACAGGGTGGGGAACACTGAAGCTTTCTTT. The chain has TRBV7-3 and TRBJ1-1; tentatively, D is TRBD1 (6 bases). From germline, CDR1 is SGHTA and CDR2 FQGTGA. The CDR3 is made up of 15 amino acids. Trimming pared 5 bases from V and 1 base from J, leaving 14 bases between.

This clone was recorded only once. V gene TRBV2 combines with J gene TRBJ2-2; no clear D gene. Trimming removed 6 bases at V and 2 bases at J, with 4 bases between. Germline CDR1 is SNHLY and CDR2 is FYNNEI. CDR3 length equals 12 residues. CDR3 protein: CASRTNTGELFF. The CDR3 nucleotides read TGTGCCAGCAGGACAAACACCGGGGAGCTGTTTTTT.

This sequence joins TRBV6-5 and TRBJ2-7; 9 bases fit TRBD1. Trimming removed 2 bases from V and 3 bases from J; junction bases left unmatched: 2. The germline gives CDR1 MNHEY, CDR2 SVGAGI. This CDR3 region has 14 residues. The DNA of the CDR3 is TGTGCCAGCAGTTACGGACAGGGGCTCTACGAGCAGTACTTC. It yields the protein CASSYGQGLYEQYF.

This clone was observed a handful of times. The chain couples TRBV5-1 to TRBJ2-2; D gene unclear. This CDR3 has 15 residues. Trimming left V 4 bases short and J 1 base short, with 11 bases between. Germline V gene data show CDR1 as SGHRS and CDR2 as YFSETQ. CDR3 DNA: TGCGCCAGCAGCCCGAGTCCGGGGAACACCGGGGAGCTGTTTTTT. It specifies CASSPSPGNTGELFF.

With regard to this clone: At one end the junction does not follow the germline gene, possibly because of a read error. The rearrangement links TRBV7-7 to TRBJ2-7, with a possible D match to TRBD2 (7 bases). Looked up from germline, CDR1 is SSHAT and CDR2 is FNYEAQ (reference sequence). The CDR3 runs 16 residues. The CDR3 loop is CASSLGADGGGDEQYF. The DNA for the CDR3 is TGTGCTAGCAGCTTAGGGGCCGACGGAGGGGGGGACGAGCAGTACTTC.

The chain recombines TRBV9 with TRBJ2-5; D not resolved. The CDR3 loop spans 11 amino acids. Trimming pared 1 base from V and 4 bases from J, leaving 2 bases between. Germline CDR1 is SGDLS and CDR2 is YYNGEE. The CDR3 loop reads CASSVTETQYF. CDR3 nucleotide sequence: TGTGCCAGCAGCGTAACAGAGACCCAGTACTTC.

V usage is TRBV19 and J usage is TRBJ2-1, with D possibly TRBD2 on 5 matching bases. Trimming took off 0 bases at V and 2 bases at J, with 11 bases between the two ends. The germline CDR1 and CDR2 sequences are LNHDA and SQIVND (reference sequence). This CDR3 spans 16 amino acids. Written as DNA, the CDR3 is TGTGCCAGTAGTATAGATGGGAGAGGGACCTACAATGAGCAGTTCTTC. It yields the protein CASSIDGRGTYNEQFF.

CDR3 region: CASSPVGGNSPLHF. DNA for the CDR3: TGTGCCAGCAGCCCAGTAGGGGGGAATTCACCCCTCCACTTT. The chain couples TRBV7-9 to TRBJ1-6, with D possibly being TRBD1 (6 bases). The CDR3 is 14 residues long. Per germline, CDR1 SEHNR and CDR2 FQNEAQ (reference sequence). Trimming left V 5 bases short and J 7 bases short, with 12 bases between.

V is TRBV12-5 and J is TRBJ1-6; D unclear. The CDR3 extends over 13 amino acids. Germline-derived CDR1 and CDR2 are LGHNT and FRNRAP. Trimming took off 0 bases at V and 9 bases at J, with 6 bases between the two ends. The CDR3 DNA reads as TGTGCTAGTGGTTTGGTCACATCTTCACCCCTCCACTTT. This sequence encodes CASGLVTSSPLHF.

This CDR3 reads CASSVLESNQPQHF. In DNA, the CDR3 is TGTGCCAGCAGTGTTTTGGAGAGCAATCAGCCCCAGCATTTT. The V gene is TRBV6-1, the J gene TRBJ1-5; no definite D call. The CDR3 runs to 14 residues. Deletions cut 4 bases from V and 1 base from J, with 8 bases between. Germline V gene sequence: CDR1 MNHNS, CDR2 SASEGT.

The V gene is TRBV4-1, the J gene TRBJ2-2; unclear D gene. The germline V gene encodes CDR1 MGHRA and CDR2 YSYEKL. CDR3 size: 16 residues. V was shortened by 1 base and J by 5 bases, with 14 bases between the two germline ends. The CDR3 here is CASSQVNLITTGELFF. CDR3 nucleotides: TGCGCCAGCAGCCAAGTCAACCTTATCACGACCGGGGAGCTGTTTTTT.

The chain's CDR3 is CASSYSQGYSGNTIYF. DNA for the CDR3: TGTGCCAGCAGTTACTCCCAGGGGTACTCTGGAAACACCATATATTTT. J is TRBJ1-3 and V is TRBV6-6; the D gene is possibly TRBD1 (6 bases). V dropped 0 bases and J dropped 0 bases, with 9 bases sitting between them. The CDR3 spans 16 residues. From germline, CDR1 is MNHNY and CDR2 SVGAGI (reference sequence).

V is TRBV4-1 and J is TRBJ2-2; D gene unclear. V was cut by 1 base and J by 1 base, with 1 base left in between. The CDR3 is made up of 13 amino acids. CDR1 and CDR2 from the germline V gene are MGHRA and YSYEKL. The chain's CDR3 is CASSQGNTGELFF. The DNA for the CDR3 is TGCGCCAGCAGCCAAGGGAACACCGGGGAGCTGTTTTTT.

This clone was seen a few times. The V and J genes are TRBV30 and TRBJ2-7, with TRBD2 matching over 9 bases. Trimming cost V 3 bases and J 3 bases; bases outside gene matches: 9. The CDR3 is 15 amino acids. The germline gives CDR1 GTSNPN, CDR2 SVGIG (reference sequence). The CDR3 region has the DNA TGTGCCTGGAGGGGCCAGCGGGGGGCTTTCTACGAGCAGTACTTC. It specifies CAWRGQRGAFYEQYF.

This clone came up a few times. This CDR3 is CASSIDREGSYNEQFF. The CDR3 coding sequence is TGTGCCAGTAGTATTGACCGGGAGGGATCCTACAATGAGCAGTTCTTC. The genes are TRBV19 and TRBJ2-1; 8 bases line up with TRBD2. Germline CDR1 reads LNHDA; CDR2 reads SQIVND (reference sequence). The junction had 5 bases not matched to a gene; V was cut back by 3 bases and J by 1 base. This CDR3 has 16 residues. The full variable domain, with the rest looked up from reference TRBV19 and TRBJ2-1, is DGGITQSPKYLFRKEGQNVTLSCEQNLNHDAMYWYRQDPGQGLRLIYYSQIVNDFQKGDIAEGYSVSREKKESFPLTVTSAQKNPTAFYLCASSIDREGSYNEQFFGPGTRLTVL.

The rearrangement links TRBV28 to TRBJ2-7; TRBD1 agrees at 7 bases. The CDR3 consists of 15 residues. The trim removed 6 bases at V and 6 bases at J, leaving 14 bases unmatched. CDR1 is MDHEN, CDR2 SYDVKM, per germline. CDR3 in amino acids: CASSKDRVLFSEQYF. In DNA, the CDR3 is TGTGCCAGCAGCAAAGACAGGGTTTTATTCAGCGAGCAGTACTTC.

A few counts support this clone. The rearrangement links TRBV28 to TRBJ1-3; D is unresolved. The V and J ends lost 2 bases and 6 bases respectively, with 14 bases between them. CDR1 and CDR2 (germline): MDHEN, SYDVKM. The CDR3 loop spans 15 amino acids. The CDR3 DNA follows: TGTGCCAGCAGTTTAATTGGGCTGCGGGAAAACACCATATATTTT. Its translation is CASSLIGLRENTIYF.

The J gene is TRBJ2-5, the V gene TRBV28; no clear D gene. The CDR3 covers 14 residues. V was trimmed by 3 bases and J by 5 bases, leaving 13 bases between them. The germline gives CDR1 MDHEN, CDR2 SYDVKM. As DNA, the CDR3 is TGTGCCAGCAGTTTCGGCCGATTGTGGGAGACCCAGTACTTC. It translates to CASSFGRLWETQYF.